The entry below gives a single T cell receptor beta chain sequence along with its context. Its antigen remains unknown. All donors were Caucasian adults living in Nashville, Tennessee. CD4+ cell separation produced CD45RA+ naive and CD45RA-negative memory subsets. The record originates from a study of shared clonotypes between healthy human individuals. Assay: immunoSEQ multiplex PCR; the TCRdb copy retains only in-frame clones and omits some. This sample has a few million clones, with roughly 90% found just once. Study-level results: Apart from blood, nothing was sampled; tissue repertoires likely differ.

The germline V gene has CDR1 SGDLS and CDR2 YYNGEE. The length of the CDR3 is 14 residues. V was cut by 4 bases and J by 7 bases, with 18 bases left in between. Material: naive CD4+ T cells from PBMCs. Indicated subset: CD45RA+ positively selected. The sequence came from a man between 18 and 35 years old in good health. Some clones in this sample may be carry-over from other donors' samples. This rearrangement joins TRBV9 to TRBJ2-7, with D hard to call. In DNA form, the CDR3 reads TGTGCCAGCAGCACAGATCTCAGGTCGGCAGAGCAGTACTTC. Its translation: CASSTDLRSAEQYF.